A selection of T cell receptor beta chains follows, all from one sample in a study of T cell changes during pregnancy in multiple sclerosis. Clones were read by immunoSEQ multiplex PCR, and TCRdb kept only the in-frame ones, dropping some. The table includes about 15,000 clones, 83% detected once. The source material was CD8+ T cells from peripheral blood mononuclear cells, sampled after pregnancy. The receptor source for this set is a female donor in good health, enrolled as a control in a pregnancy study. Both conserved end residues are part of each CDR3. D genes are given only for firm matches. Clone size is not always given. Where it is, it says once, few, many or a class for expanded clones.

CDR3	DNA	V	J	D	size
CASSLLLGGRPQHF	TGTGCCAGCAGCCTCCTCCTCGGAGGACGGCCCCAGCATTTT	TRBV21-1	TRBJ1-5	NA	once
CASSLSPGLGANTGELFF	TGTGCCAGCAGTTTATCTCCAGGACTGGGAGCGAACACCGGGGAGCTGTTTTTT	TRBV27	TRBJ2-2	NA	NA
CASSGTERDTQYF	TGTGCCAGCAGCGGGACAGAAAGAGATACGCAGTATTTT	TRBV6-4	TRBJ2-3	TRBD1	NA
CASSLSSNGNTIYF	TGTGCCAGCAGTTTATCGAGCAATGGAAACACCATATATTTT	TRBV27	TRBJ1-3	NA	NA
CARSRPPPVYEQYF	TGTGCCAGAAGCCGTCCCCCCCCGGTATACGAGCAGTACTTC	TRBV5-3	TRBJ2-7	NA	NA
CASSVAVRASSYEQYF	TGTGCCAGCAGCGTAGCGGTACGAGCTAGCTCCTACGAGCAGTACTTC	TRBV9	TRBJ2-7	NA	NA
CASSFNQGSDSPLHF	TGTGCCAGCAGCTTTAACCAGGGGTCTGATTCACCCCTCCACTTT	TRBV9	TRBJ1-6	NA	NA
CAITPEGQASYGYTF	TGTGCCATCACCCCAGAGGGACAGGCCTCATATGGCTACACCTTC	TRBV10-3	TRBJ1-2	TRBD1	once
CASSVLASSSYNEQFF	TGTGCCAGCAGCGTGCTAGCGAGTAGCTCCTACAATGAGCAGTTCTTC	TRBV9	TRBJ2-1	NA	NA
CASSIRAGGGYEQYF	TGTGCCAGCTCCATAAGGGCAGGGGGCGGGTACGAGCAGTACTTC	TRBV7-8	TRBJ2-7	TRBD1	NA
CASSTRKDAFF	TGTGCCAGCTCAACGCGGAAGGATGCTTTCTTT	TRBV18	TRBJ1-1	NA	NA
CAWTSSRETQYF	TGTGCCTGGACTAGCTCGCGGGAGACCCAGTACTTC	TRBV30	TRBJ2-5	NA	once
CASSLAGRAYQETQYF	TGTGCCAGCAGCTTGGCCGGCAGGGCGTACCAAGAGACCCAGTACTTC	TRBV5-4	TRBJ2-5	NA	few
CASGSRAYEQYF	TGTGCCAGCGGGTCCAGGGCCTACGAGCAGTACTTC	TRBV7-9	TRBJ2-7	NA	NA
CASSPGAASNTGELFF	TGTGCCAGCAGCCCCGGTGCGGCTTCGAACACCGGGGAGCTGTTTTTT	TRBV7-9	TRBJ2-2	NA	NA
CASRQGSAEAFF	TGTGCCAGCCGACAGGGGAGCGCTGAAGCTTTCTTT	TRBV28	TRBJ1-1	TRBD1	NA
CASSDSAGGGTGELFF	TGTGCCAGCAGTGACTCTGCGGGAGGGGGTACCGGGGAGCTGTTTTTT	TRBV6-4	TRBJ2-2	TRBD2	NA
CASSEGVAGSLAKNIQYF	TGTGCCAGCAGTGAAGGGGTAGCGGGGAGTCTAGCCAAAAACATTCAGTACTTC	TRBV6-1	TRBJ2-4	TRBD2	NA
CASSPPTGAYEQYF	TGTGCCAGCAGCCCTCCGACAGGGGCCTACGAGCAGTACTTC	TRBV5-5	TRBJ2-7	TRBD1	NA
CASSQEWRGMDEQYF	TGCGCCAGCAGCCAAGAATGGCGGGGGATGGACGAGCAGTACTTC	TRBV4-3	TRBJ2-7	TRBD2	NA
CASSLVGTSGSTDTQYF	TGCGCCAGCAGCCTCGTTGGGACTAGCGGAAGCACAGATACGCAGTATTTT	TRBV4-3	TRBJ2-3	TRBD2	once
CASSLFVGGDEQYF	TGTGCCAGCAGTTTATTTGTGGGAGGGGACGAGCAGTACTTC	TRBV27	TRBJ2-7	TRBD2	NA
CASSHSGEFQETQYF	TGTGCCAGCAGTCATAGCGGGGAGTTCCAAGAGACCCAGTACTTC	TRBV25-1	TRBJ2-5	TRBD2	NA
CASSPQQGADTQYF	TGTGCCAGCAGCCCTCAACAGGGAGCAGATACGCAGTATTTT	TRBV9	TRBJ2-3	NA	once
CASSSWGDRLNTEAFF	TGTGCCAGCAGCTCCTGGGGGGACAGGTTGAACACTGAAGCTTTCTTT	TRBV13	TRBJ1-1	TRBD1	NA
CASSQDRGGIDEQFF	TGCGCCAGCAGCCAAGATCGAGGGGGAATCGATGAGCAGTTCTTC	TRBV4-1	TRBJ2-1	NA	NA
CASSSDRDNYGYTF	TGTGCCAGCAGCTCGGACAGGGATAACTATGGCTACACCTTC	TRBV11-2	TRBJ1-2	TRBD1	NA